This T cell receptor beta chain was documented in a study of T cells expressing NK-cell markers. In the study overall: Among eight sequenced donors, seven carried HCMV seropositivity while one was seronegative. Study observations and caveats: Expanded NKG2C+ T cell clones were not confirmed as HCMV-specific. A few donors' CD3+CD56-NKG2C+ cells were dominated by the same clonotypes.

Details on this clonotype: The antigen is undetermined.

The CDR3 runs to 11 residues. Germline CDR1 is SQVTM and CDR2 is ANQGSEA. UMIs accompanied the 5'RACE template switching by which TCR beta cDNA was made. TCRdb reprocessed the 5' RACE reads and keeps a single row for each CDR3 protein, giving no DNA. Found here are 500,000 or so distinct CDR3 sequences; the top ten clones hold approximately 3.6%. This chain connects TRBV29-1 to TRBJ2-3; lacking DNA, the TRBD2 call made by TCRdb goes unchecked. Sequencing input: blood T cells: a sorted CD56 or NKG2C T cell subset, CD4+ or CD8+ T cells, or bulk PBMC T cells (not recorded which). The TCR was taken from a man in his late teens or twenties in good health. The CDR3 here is CSVPLAGLQYF.